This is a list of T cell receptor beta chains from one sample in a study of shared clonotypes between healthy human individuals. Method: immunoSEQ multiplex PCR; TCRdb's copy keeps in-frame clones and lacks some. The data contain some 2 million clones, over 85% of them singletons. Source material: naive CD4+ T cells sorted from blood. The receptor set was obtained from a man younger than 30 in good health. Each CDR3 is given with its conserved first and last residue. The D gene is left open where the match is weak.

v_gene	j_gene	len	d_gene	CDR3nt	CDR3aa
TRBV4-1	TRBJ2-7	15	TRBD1	TGCGCCAGCTCGCGCGGGGGACAGGGGGCCTACGAGCAGTACTTC	CASSRGGQGAYEQYF
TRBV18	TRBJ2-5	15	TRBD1	TGTGCCAGCTCACAGACGGGACAGGGCGGAGAGACCCAGTACTTC	CASSQTGQGGETQYF
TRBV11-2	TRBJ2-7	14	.	TGTGCCAGCAGCACCACACAGGGTCCCTACGAGCAGTACTTC	CASSTTQGPYEQYF
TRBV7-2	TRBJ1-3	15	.	TGTGCCAGCAGCTACGTCGAGGGCTCTGGAAACACCATATATTTT	CASSYVEGSGNTIYF
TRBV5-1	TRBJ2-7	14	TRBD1	TGCGCCAGCAGCTTGGCCGGGACAGGGGTCGAGCAGTACTTC	CASSLAGTGVEQYF
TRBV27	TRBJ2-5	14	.	TGTGCCAGCAGGCGACAGGGAGGAGGAGAGACCCAGTACTTC	CASRRQGGGETQYF
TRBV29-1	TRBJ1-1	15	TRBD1	TGCAGCGTTGGGGGGAGACCCGGGACAGGAGAAAAGGCTTTCTTT	CSVGGRPGTGEKAFF
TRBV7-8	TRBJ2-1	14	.	TGTGCCAGCAGCTTTGACCAGATCTACAATGAGCAGTTCTTC	CASSFDQIYNEQFF
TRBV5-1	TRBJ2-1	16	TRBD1	TGCGCCAGCAGCTCTTGGGGACAGGGGGCCAACAATGAGCAGTTCTTC	CASSSWGQGANNEQFF
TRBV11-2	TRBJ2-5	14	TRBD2	TGTGCCAGCAGTATAGCGGGAGTCCAAGAGACCCAGTACTTC	CASSIAGVQETQYF
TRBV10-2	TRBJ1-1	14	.	TGCGCCAGCAGTCAGGCCGAGATCGGGACTGAAGCTTTCTTT	CASSQAEIGTEAFF